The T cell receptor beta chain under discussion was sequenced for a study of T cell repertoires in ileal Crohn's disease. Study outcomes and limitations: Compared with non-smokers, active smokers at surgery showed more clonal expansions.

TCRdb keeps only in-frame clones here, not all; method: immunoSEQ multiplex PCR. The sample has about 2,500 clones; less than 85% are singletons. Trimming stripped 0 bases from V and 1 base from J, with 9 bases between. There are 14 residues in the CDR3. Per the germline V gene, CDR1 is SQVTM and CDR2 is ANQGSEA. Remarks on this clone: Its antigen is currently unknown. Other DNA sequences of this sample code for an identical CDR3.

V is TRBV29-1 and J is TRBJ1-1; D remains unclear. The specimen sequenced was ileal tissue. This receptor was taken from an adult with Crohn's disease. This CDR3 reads CSVEDRRGNTEAFF. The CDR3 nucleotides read TGCAGCGTTGAAGACCGGCGGGGGAACACTGAAGCTTTCTTT.